The 10 T cell receptor beta chains below all came from one sample that was sequenced in a study of T cells in Graves' hyperthyroidism and ophthalmopathy. The TCR beta CDR3 regions underwent amplification using RNA transcripts as the source. The HTBI primer set served for first-round RT-PCR of the TCR CDR3. TCRdb re-called the multiplex PCR reads with MiXCR, one entry per CDR3 protein. The sample lists under 500,000 distinct CDR3 sequences; 11% to 15% were seen once. Sequenced: blood. The receptor set was obtained from a man aged 50 to 59 with Graves' ophthalmopathy.

This clonotype was seen many times. This chain uses TRBV2 with TRBJ2-3; D unclear. This CDR3 is 12 amino acids long. The ends were cut back, 6 bases at V and 4 bases at J, with 8 bases in the middle. CDR1 and CDR2 from the germline V gene are SNHLY and FYNNEI. The CDR3 here is CASRFLADTQYF. The CDR3 coding sequence is TGTGCCAGCAGGTTCCTCGCAGATACGCAGTATTTT.

This clonotype was seen at least ten times. The chain uses TRBV20-1 and TRBJ2-5, with D unclear. The germline V and J ends were trimmed by 0 bases and 4 bases, with 9 bases remaining between them. The CDR3 totals 13 residues. The germline gives CDR1 DFQATT, CDR2 SNEGSKA (reference sequence). The CDR3 bases are TGCAGTGCTAGAGAGGGGTGGGGAGAGACCCAGTACTTC. Protein product: CSAREGWGETQYF.

This clonotype was found many times. This sequence joins TRBV27 and TRBJ2-7; the match to TRBD1 covers 8 bases. Germline trimming cut 5 bases from V and 7 bases from J; bases unmatched to any gene: 13. CDR1 and CDR2 from the germline V gene are MNHEY and SMNVEV (reference sequence). This CDR3 spans 15 amino acids. In DNA form, the CDR3 reads TGTGCCAGCAGTCCGACAGGGGCCCTCTATGGAGAGCAGTACTTC. It encodes CASSPTGALYGEQYF.

This clonotype turned up a few times. This chain's CDR3 is CSASSLASGSSYNEQFF. CDR3 bases: TGCAGTGCTAGCAGCCTGGCTAGCGGGAGCTCCTACAATGAGCAGTTCTTC. The chain has TRBV20-1 and TRBJ2-1; 10 bases agree with TRBD2. The CDR3 contains 17 residues. Germline CDR1 DFQATT, CDR2 SNEGSKA (reference sequence). V gave up 3 bases and J gave up 0 bases; unmatched junction bases: 8.

Only a few counts were recorded for this clonotype. The chain couples TRBV7-3 to TRBJ2-5; TRBD2 is a possible D gene (6 bases). Between the trimmed V and J ends, which lost 4 bases and 4 bases, there was a span of 16 bases. This CDR3 comprises 15 residues. The V gene's germline CDR1 is SGHTA and CDR2 FQGTGA. CDR3 nucleotides: TGTGCCAGCAGCTCATCCGGAGGGTCTGGAGAGACCCAGTACTTC. This translates into CASSSSGGSGETQYF.

The chain combines TRBV4-1 with TRBJ2-3; no clear D. Trimming removed 0 bases from V and 0 bases from J, with 13 bases in between. The CDR3 has 17 residues. CDR1 MGHRA and CDR2 YSYEKL come from the germline V gene. The CDR3 is CASSQDIGRISTDTQYF. The CDR3, as DNA: TGCGCCAGCAGCCAAGATATAGGCCGGATAAGCACAGATACGCAGTATTTT.

This clonotype was recorded many times. V is TRBV30 and J is TRBJ1-2; TRBD1 aligns across 8 bases. V gave up 5 bases and J gave up 4 bases; unmatched junction bases: 3. The CDR3 consists of 12 residues. Germline V CDR1 and CDR2: GTSNPN, SVGIG (reference sequence). The CDR3 DNA reads as TGTGCCTGGTTCGACAGGGGCTATGGCTACACCTTC. Translation gives CAWFDRGYGYTF.

In this sample, this clonotype turned up many times. V gene TRBV30 combines with J gene TRBJ1-5; D not certain. CDR1 and CDR2 from the germline V gene are GTSNPN and SVGIG (reference sequence). Trimming shortened V by 0 bases and J by 3 bases, and 9 bases separated the two germline ends. The CDR3 length is 14 residues. The CDR3 reads CAWSVGILNQPQHF. CDR3 nucleotide sequence: TGTGCCTGGAGTGTAGGAATCCTCAATCAGCCCCAGCATTTT. Full variable domain (rest looked up from reference TRBV30 and TRBJ1-5): SQTIHQWPATLVQPVGSPLSLECTVEGTSNPNLYWYRQAAGRGLQLLFYSVGIGQISSEVPQNLSASRPQDRQFILSSKKLLLSDSGFYLCAWSVGILNQPQHFGDGTRLSIL.

This clonotype was seen ten or more times. The genes are TRBV2 and TRBJ2-2; 8 bases match TRBD2. The CDR3 is 17 residues long. V gave up 3 bases and J gave up 3 bases; unmatched junction bases: 9. Germline assignment: CDR1 SNHLY and CDR2 FYNNEI. The CDR3 region has the DNA TGTGCCAGCAGTGACGGTCTAGCGGGCCGACACACCGGGGAGCTGTTTTTT. Translating gives CASSDGLAGRHTGELFF.

V gene TRBV29-1 combines with J gene TRBJ2-3; D uncertain. The CDR3 is 14 amino acids. Germline V gene lookup returns CDR1 SQVTM and CDR2 ANQGSEA. Trimming left V 5 bases short and J 5 bases short, with 17 bases between. CDR3 region: CSVRDTGTQDTQYF. The CDR3 nucleotides read TGCAGCGTTAGAGACACTGGCACACAAGATACGCAGTATTTT.